This T cell receptor beta chain was recovered during a study of blood T cell repertoires in COVID-19. In the study overall: Samples representing acute and convalescent COVID-19 were sourced from the United States, Italy and Spain.

This CDR3 spans 16 amino acids. J gave up 0 bases and V 4 bases, and 4 bases lay outside the gene matches. In germline, CDR1 is LGHDT, CDR2 YNNKEL (reference sequence). Methods used by the authors: Amplification from reference gene primers served as the basis for estimated nucleated cell counts. Repertoires were generated with immunoSEQ multiplex PCR, while TCRdb's copy carries only in-frame clones and drops some. V and J calls and clone size are given by that table; D and trimming were obtained from the DNA. The table lists 25,000 to 30,000 clones, roughly 70% of them singletons. The sequence came from a boy between 2 and 15 years old with active or convalescent COVID-19. The chain employs TRBV3-1 (or the pseudogene TRBV3-2) and TRBJ1-4; 8 bases are a match to TRBD1. Material for sequencing was peripheral blood. In nucleotides, the CDR3 is TGTGCCAGCAGCCCCCCAGGGGGCGCAACTAATGAAAAACTGTTTTTT. Amino acids: CASSPPGGATNEKLFF.